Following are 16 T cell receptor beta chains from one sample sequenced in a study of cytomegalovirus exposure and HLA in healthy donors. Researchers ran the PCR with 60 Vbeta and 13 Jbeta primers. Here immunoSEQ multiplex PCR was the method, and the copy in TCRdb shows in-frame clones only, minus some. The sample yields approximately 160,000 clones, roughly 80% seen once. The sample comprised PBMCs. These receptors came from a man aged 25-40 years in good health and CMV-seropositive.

DNA of the CDR3: TGCGCCAGCAGCCAAGGACGGGGGGGCCTAGCCGGGGAGCTGTTTTTT. It encodes CASSQGRGGLAGELFF. V is TRBV4-3 and J is TRBJ2-2; 8 bases line up with TRBD2. The junction had 7 bases not matched to a gene; V was cut back by 1 base and J by 6 bases. Germline CDR1 is LGHNA and CDR2 is YSLEER. This CDR3 is 16 amino acids long.

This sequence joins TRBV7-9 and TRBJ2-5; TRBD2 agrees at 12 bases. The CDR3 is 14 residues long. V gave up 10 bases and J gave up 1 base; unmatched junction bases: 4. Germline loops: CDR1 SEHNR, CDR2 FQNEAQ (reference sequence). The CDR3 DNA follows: TGTGCCATTCTAGCGGGGGGGCCCCAAGAGACCCAGTACTTC. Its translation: CAILAGGPQETQYF.

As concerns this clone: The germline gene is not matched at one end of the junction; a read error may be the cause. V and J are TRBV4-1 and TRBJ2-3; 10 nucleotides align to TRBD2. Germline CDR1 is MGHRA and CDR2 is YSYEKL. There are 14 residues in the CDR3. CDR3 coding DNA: TGCGCCAGCAGCCAAGATAGAGGAGCGGGAGGGCCCTTATTT. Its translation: CASSQDRGAGGPLF.

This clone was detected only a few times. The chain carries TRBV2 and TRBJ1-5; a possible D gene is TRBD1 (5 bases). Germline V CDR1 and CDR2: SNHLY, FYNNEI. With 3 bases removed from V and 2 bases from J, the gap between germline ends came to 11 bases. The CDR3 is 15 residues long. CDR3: CASSDATGGNQPQHF. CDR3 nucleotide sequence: TGTGCCAGCAGTGACGCGACGGGGGGCAATCAGCCCCAGCATTTT.

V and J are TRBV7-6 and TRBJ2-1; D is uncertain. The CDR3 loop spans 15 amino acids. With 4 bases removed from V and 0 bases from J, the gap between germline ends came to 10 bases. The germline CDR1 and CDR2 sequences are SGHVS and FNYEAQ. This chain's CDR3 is CASSSGARSYNEQFF. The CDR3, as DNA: TGTGCCAGCAGCTCCGGTGCCCGCTCCTACAATGAGCAGTTCTTC.

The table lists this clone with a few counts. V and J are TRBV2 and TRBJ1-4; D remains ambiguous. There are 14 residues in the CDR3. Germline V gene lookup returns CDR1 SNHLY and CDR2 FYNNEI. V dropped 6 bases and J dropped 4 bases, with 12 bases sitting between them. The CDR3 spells CASRNSALNEKLFF. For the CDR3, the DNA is TGTGCCAGCAGGAATTCAGCGCTTAATGAAAAACTGTTTTTT.

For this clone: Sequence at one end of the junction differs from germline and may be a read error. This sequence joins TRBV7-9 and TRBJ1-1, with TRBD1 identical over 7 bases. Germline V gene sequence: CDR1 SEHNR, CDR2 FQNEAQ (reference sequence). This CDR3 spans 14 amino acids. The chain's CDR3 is CSSSLGTGDTEAFF. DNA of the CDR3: TGTTCCAGCAGCTTGGGAACAGGGGACACTGAAGCTTTCTTT.

CDR3 amino acids: CASSLVVDRGSEQYF. The CDR3 coding sequence is TGTGCCAGCAGCTTGGTGGTGGACAGGGGGTCCGAGCAGTACTTC. The chain joins TRBV5-5 to TRBJ2-7, with TRBD1 matching over 10 bases. The CDR3 consists of 15 residues. From germline, CDR1 is SGHKS and CDR2 YYEKEE (reference sequence). Losses at the gene ends were 0 bases for V and 6 bases for J; bases not matched to a gene: 6.

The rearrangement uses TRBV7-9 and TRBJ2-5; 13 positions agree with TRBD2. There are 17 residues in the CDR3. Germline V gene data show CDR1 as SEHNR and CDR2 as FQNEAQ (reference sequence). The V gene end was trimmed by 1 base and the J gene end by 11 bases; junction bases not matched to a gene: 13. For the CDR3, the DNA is TGTGCCAGCAGCTTAGGGACTAGCGGGAGAAGTTTTTCTGAGCAGTACTTC. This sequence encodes CASSLGTSGRSFSEQYF.

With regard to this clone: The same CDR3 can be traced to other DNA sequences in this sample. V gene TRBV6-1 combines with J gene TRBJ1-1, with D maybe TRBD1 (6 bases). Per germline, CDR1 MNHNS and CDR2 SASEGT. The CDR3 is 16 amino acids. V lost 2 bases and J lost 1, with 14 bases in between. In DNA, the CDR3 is TGTGCCAGCAGTGAACTCGGGGGGCGGGGGAACACTGAAGCTTTCTTT. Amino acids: CASSELGGRGNTEAFF.

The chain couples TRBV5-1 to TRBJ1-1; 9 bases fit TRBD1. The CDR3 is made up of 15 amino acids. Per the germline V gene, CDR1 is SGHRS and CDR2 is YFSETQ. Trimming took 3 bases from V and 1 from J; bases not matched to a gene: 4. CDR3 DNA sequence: TGCGCCAGCAGCTCTTCGACAGGGGGGAACACTGAAGCTTTCTTT. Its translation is CASSSSTGGNTEAFF.

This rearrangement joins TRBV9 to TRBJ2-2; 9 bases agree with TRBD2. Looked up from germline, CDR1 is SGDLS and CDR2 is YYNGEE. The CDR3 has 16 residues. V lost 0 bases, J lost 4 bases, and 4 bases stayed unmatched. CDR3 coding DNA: TGTGCCAGCAGCGTAGGGACTAGCGCGGCCACCGGGGAGCTGTTTTTT. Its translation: CASSVGTSAATGELFF. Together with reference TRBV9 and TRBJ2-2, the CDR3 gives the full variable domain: DSGVTQTPKHLITATGQRVTLRCSPRSGDLSVYWYQQSLDQGLQFLIQYYNGEERAKGNILERFSAQQFPDLHSELNLSSLELGDSALYFCASSVGTSAATGELFFGEGSRLTVL.

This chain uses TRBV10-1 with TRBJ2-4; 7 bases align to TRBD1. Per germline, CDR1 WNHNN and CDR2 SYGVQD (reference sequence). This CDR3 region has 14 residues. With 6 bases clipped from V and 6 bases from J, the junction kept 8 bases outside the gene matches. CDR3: CASSSSGTANIQYF. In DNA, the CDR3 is TGCGCCAGCAGCTCCTCCGGGACAGCAAACATTCAGTACTTC.

CDR3 loop: CASSTLAGLQYEQYF. CDR3 nucleotides: TGTGCCAGCAGCACCTTAGCGGGATTGCAATACGAGCAGTACTTC. The genes are TRBV7-2 and TRBJ2-7, with 8 bases matching TRBD2. The CDR3 contains 15 residues. Unmatched junction bases numbered 10, after V lost 5 bases and J lost 4 bases. From germline, CDR1 is SGHTA and CDR2 FQGNSA.

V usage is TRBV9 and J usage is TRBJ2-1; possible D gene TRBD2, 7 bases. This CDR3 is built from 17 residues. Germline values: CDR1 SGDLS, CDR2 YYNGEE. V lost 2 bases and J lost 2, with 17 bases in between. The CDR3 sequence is CASSVQGGGSTYNEQFF. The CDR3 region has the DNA TGTGCCAGCAGCGTCCAGGGAGGGGGGTCTACCTACAATGAGCAGTTCTTC.

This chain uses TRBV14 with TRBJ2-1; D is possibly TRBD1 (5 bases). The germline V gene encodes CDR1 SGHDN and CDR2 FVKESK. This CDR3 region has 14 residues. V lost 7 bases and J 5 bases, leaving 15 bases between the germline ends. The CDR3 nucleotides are TGTGCCAGCAACTCAGGGAATTACGACAATGAGCAGTTCTTC. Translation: CASNSGNYDNEQFF.